Listed below are T cell receptor beta chains from one sample, sequenced in a study of T cells in Graves' hyperthyroidism and ophthalmopathy. Each CDR3 protein gets one entry after TCRdb re-called the multiplex PCR reads with MiXCR. This sample has 400,000 or so distinct CDR3 sequences, with more than 13% found just once. Sequenced material: blood. Every receptor here comes from a man aged 45-60 years with Graves' ophthalmopathy. Each CDR3 is given with its conserved first and last residue. The D gene is left open where the match is weak. Clone size is not always given. Where it is, it says once, few, many or a class for expanded clones.

D,J,size,V,CDR3,DNA
TRBD2,TRBJ2-1,many,TRBV28,CASSASPLGTSGAYGFF,TGTGCCAGCAGTGCCTCACCCCTCGGGACTAGCGGGGCCTATGGGTTCTTC
-,TRBJ2-5,many,TRBV2,CASSEGGVQETQYF,TGTGCCAGCAGTGAAGGCGGGGTACAAGAGACCCAGTACTTC
-,TRBJ1-5,-,TRBV19,CASSMRQERRPQHF,TGTGCCAGTAGTATGAGGCAGGAGCGGCGGCCCCAGCATTTT
-,TRBJ2-3,many,TRBV25-1,CASSESWRLSFADTQYF,TGTGCCAGCAGTGAATCTTGGAGACTCTCATTCGCAGATACGCAGTATTTT
-,TRBJ2-3,-,TRBV11-3,CASSTRSTSVTQYF,TGTGCCAGCAGCACCCGAAGTACCTCGGTTACGCAGTATTTT
-,TRBJ2-2,-,TRBV18,CASSPRSQGSSTGELFF,TGTGCCAGCTCACCTAGGTCACAGGGATCGAGCACCGGGGAGCTGTTTTTT
TRBD1,TRBJ2-7,-,TRBV27,CASSRGDRGYEQYF,TGTGCCAGCAGCCGTGGGGACAGGGGTTACGAGCAGTACTTC
TRBD2,TRBJ2-1,many,TRBV12-3/TRBV12-4,CASSFKPSGRRDEQFF,TGTGCCAGCAGTTTTAAGCCTAGCGGGAGGCGCGATGAGCAGTTCTTC
-,TRBJ2-1,many,TRBV7-3,CASSATGRLGDEQFF,TGTGCCAGCAGCGCCACCGGACGCCTCGGTGATGAGCAGTTCTTC
-,TRBJ2-3,-,TRBV24-1,CASSYLGNTYPQYF,TGTGCCAGCAGTTACTTGGGGAACACGTATCCGCAGTATTTT
TRBD2,TRBJ2-1,many,TRBV5-1,CASSLSRLAEQFF,TGCGCCAGCAGCCTATCGCGACTAGCTGAGCAGTTCTTC
-,TRBJ2-5,-,TRBV5-1,CASSLGGGPETQYF,TGCGCCAGCAGCTTGGGTGGGGGTCCAGAGACCCAGTACTTC
-,TRBJ2-7,once,TRBV27,CASSLRGGTGYNEQYF,TGTGCCAGCAGTTTACGAGGCGGGACCGGGTACAATGAGCAGTACTTC
-,TRBJ2-5,few,TRBV14,CASSQDRLETQYF,TGTGCCAGCAGCCAAGATAGATTGGAGACCCAGTACTTC
-,TRBJ2-7,-,TRBV7-9,CASAMAYEQYF,TGTGCCAGCGCAATGGCCTACGAGCAGTACTTC
-,TRBJ2-4,few,TRBV13,CASSPKRQIGNIQYF,TGTGCCAGCAGCCCGAAGCGACAGATTGGAAACATTCAGTACTTC
-,TRBJ1-2,few,TRBV19,CASSQTGLAIYGYTF,TGTGCCAGTAGCCAAACAGGGCTAGCCATCTATGGCTACACCTTC
TRBD2,TRBJ2-5,-,TRBV9,CASSVLAGRRETQYF,TGTGCCAGCAGCGTACTAGCGGGCCGGCGGGAGACCCAGTACTTC
-,TRBJ2-4,many,TRBV11-2,CASSLGQGAVTKNIQYF,TGTGCCAGCAGCTTAGGCCAAGGCGCAGTTACCAAAAACATTCAGTACTTC
TRBD2,TRBJ2-1,few,TRBV19,CASRGQAHQREAYNEQFF,TGTGCCAGTAGAGGACAGGCCCACCAGCGGGAGGCGTACAATGAGCAGTTCTTC
-,TRBJ2-3,many,TRBV24-1,CATSDPGSLRDTQYF,TGTGCCACCAGTGATCCCGGGAGCCTTAGAGATACGCAGTATTTT
-,TRBJ1-2,few,TRBV6-1,CATPSQVPYPYGYTF,TGTGCCACCCCAAGCCAGGTGCCGTACCCCTATGGCTACACCTTC
-,TRBJ2-1,-,TRBV12-3/TRBV12-4,CASTPGPYNEQFF,TGTGCCAGCACCCCAGGACCATACAATGAGCAGTTCTTC
-,TRBJ2-7,few,TRBV24-1,CATSESSGGHHEQYF,TGTGCCACCAGTGAGTCTTCGGGGGGCCACCACGAGCAGTACTTC
TRBD1,TRBJ2-7,-,TRBV19,CASTPSQDRVREQYF,TGTGCCAGTACCCCCAGCCAGGACAGGGTGCGGGAGCAGTACTTC
TRBD1,TRBJ1-1,many,TRBV19,CASSRGQGVTEAFF,TGTGCCAGTAGTAGGGGACAGGGGGTAACTGAAGCTTTCTTT
-,TRBJ2-2,few,TRBV5-1,CASSLDTPNTGELFF,TGCGCCAGCAGCCTTGACACCCCGAACACCGGGGAGCTGTTTTTT
TRBD1,TRBJ2-7,many,TRBV20-1,CSAREGQGLTYEQYF,TGCAGTGCTAGGGAGGGACAGGGACTAACCTACGAGCAGTACTTC
TRBD2,TRBJ2-7,-,TRBV9,CASSVGTSGSTYEQYF,TGTGCCAGCAGCGTGGGGACTAGCGGGAGTACCTACGAGCAGTACTTC
-,TRBJ1-5,many,TRBV2,CASSEDQGRGNQPQHF,TGTGCCAGCAGTGAAGATCAGGGGAGAGGCAATCAGCCCCAGCATTTT
-,TRBJ1-6,-,TRBV28,CASSQPQGSASPLHF,TGTGCCAGCAGTCAACCACAGGGTAGTGCTTCACCCCTCCACTTT
-,TRBJ2-5,few,TRBV5-1,CASSPEGAEETQYF,TGCGCCAGCAGCCCGGAGGGGGCAGAGGAGACCCAGTACTTC
-,TRBJ1-1,-,TRBV29-1,CSVELGSTETEAFF,TGCAGCGTTGAGTTAGGTTCGACGGAAACTGAAGCTTTCTTT
TRBD2,TRBJ2-1,-,TRBV5-8,CASSSSGTSGNEQFF,TGTGCCAGCAGCTCCTCCGGGACTAGTGGGAATGAGCAGTTCTTC
-,TRBJ2-7,many,TRBV3-1,CASKPSGRSYEQYF,TGTGCCAGCAAACCCTCCGGGCGATCCTACGAGCAGTACTTC
-,TRBJ1-2,-,TRBV6-1,CASSPTSHLGYTF,TGTGCCAGCAGCCCCACTTCCCATTTGGGCTACACCTTC